The 22 T cell receptor beta chains presented below share a single source sample, sequenced in a study of blood T cell repertoires in COVID-19. Sequenced by immunoSEQ multiplex PCR; TCRdb stores in-frame clones only, minus some. The sample includes some 30,000 clones, around 87% of them seen just once. The sample consisted of peripheral blood. The receptors originated from a human donor in a cohort sampled during active COVID-19.

The chain couples TRBV5-1 to TRBJ2-2, with D maybe TRBD1 (6 bases). The CDR3 loop spans 14 amino acids. The V gene's germline CDR1 is SGHRS and CDR2 YFSETQ. V lost 4 bases and J 6 bases, leaving 13 bases between the germline ends. The CDR3 region has the DNA TGCGCCAGCAGCGGGGGCGTTGTGGCCGGGGAGCTGTTTTTT. Residues: CASSGGVVAGELFF.

The chain employs TRBV4-1 and TRBJ2-1, with 15 bases that match TRBD2. This CDR3 has 18 amino acids. With V trimmed by 4 bases and J by 0 bases, 4 bases remained unmatched. Germline CDR1 and CDR2: MGHRA and YSYEKL. The CDR3 is CASSRGLAGGSSYNEQFF. The DNA for the CDR3 is TGCGCCAGCAGCCGTGGACTAGCGGGGGGGAGCTCCTACAATGAGCAGTTCTTC.

This clone was counted a few times. This rearrangement joins TRBV6-2 or TRBV6-3 to TRBJ1-6; 7 nucleotides align to TRBD1. Germline CDR1 MNHEY, CDR2 SVGEGT. This CDR3 spans 14 amino acids. V gave up 5 bases and J gave up 7 bases; unmatched junction bases: 5. DNA of the CDR3: TGTGCCAGCAGTCAGGGGGTCCGGAATTCACCCCTCCACTTT. Translating gives CASSQGVRNSPLHF.

The chain employs TRBV6-2 or TRBV6-3 and TRBJ2-1; 12 bases are a match to TRBD1. CDR3 length equals 16 residues. V shed 6 bases, J shed 6 bases, and the junction held 9 bases outside the gene matches. Germline lookup yields CDR1 MNHEY and CDR2 SVGEGT. CDR3 sequence reads: CASSRPGQGAGNEQFF. Here the CDR3 DNA reads TGTGCCAGCAGCCGGCCGGGACAGGGGGCGGGCAATGAGCAGTTCTTC.

The CDR3 protein is CASSPRGWTGNQPQHF. CDR3 DNA: TGTGCCAGCAGCCCTAGGGGATGGACAGGGAACCAGCCCCAGCATTTT. The chain links TRBV7-2 to TRBJ1-5; 8 nucleotides align to TRBD1. Germline V CDR1 and CDR2: SGHTA, FQGNSA. This CDR3 region has 16 residues. J lost 7 bases, V lost 5 bases, and 13 bases had no gene match.

V usage is TRBV7-2 and J usage is TRBJ2-3; the D gene is possibly TRBD2 (7 bases). CDR1 is SGHTA, CDR2 FQGNSA, per germline. The CDR3 has 16 amino acids. V lost 6 bases and J 2 bases, leaving 18 bases between the germline ends. As DNA, the CDR3 is TGTGCCAGCAGTCTAAAAGGGGGGGGTAACACAGATACGCAGTATTTT. Translating gives CASSLKGGGNTDTQYF.

The chain employs TRBV15 and TRBJ1-4, with D hard to call. This CDR3 contains 15 residues. Looked up from germline, CDR1 is LNHNV and CDR2 is YYDKDF (reference sequence). V was clipped by 1 base and J by 8 bases, with 14 bases between them. The CDR3 region is CATSRVSNIVEKLFF. The DNA for the CDR3 is TGTGCCACCAGCAGAGTCTCGAACATCGTGGAAAAACTGTTTTTT.

The V gene is TRBV19, the J gene TRBJ1-5, with D maybe TRBD1 (5 bases). CDR3 length: 14 amino acids. CDR1 and CDR2 (germline): LNHDA, SQIVND (reference sequence). The V and J ends lost 6 bases and 2 bases respectively, with 11 bases between them. Here the CDR3 reads CASSSGSGNQPQHF. Here the CDR3 DNA reads TGTGCCAGTAGCTCAGGGTCGGGCAATCAGCCCCAGCATTTT.

The chain recombines TRBV5-1 with TRBJ2-7, with D possibly being TRBD2 (5 bases). Germline CDR1 is SGHRS and CDR2 is YFSETQ. V lost 6 bases to trimming and J lost 1 base, with 14 bases between them. The CDR3 is made up of 14 amino acids. The CDR3 nucleotides read TGCGCCAGCAACTCCGGCACGGGGTCCTACGAGCAGTACTTC. It is translated as CASNSGTGSYEQYF.

This clone was found once. V and J are TRBV4-3 and TRBJ2-1; D is unresolved. V shed 0 bases and J shed 6 bases, with 6 bases lying between them. Germline V gene sequence: CDR1 LGHNA, CDR2 YSLEER. The CDR3 totals 13 residues. CDR3 bases: TGCGCCAGCAGCCAAGAGGCAAGCAATGAGCAGTTCTTC. Translated, it gives CASSQEASNEQFF.

This clone was observed a single time. The chain uses TRBV7-9 and TRBJ2-7; the match to TRBD2 covers 8 bases. CDR3 length equals 15 residues. The germline gives CDR1 SEHNR, CDR2 FQNEAQ (reference sequence). Trimming at V came to 5 bases and at J to 0 bases, leaving 6 bases not matched to a gene. The CDR3 here is CASSATSGYSYEQYF. Here the CDR3 DNA reads TGTGCCAGCAGCGCTACTAGCGGATACTCCTACGAGCAGTACTTC.

The J gene is TRBJ2-5, the V gene TRBV14; D might be TRBD1 (5 bases). Germline CDR1 and CDR2: SGHDN and FVKESK. The CDR3 sequence is 15 residues long. Trimming pared 0 bases from V and 7 bases from J, leaving 15 bases between. Written as DNA, the CDR3 is TGTGCCAGCAGCCAAGATGGCCTGGCCCAGGGGACCCAGTACTTC. Translated: CASSQDGLAQGTQYF.

V usage is TRBV7-2 and J usage is TRBJ2-1; 7 bases are a match to TRBD2. This CDR3 comprises 18 residues. V dropped 2 bases and J dropped 7; count of bases not matched to a gene: 17. Germline CDR1 is SGHTA and CDR2 is FQGNSA. CDR3 in amino acids: CASSLSPPIGGGGNEQFF. In DNA, the CDR3 is TGTGCCAGCAGCTTATCCCCCCCCATTGGGGGGGGTGGGAATGAGCAGTTCTTC.

V gene TRBV5-6 combines with J gene TRBJ1-4; D gene ambiguous. The germline V gene has CDR1 SGHDT and CDR2 YYEEEE. The CDR3 is 13 residues long. The V and J ends lost 1 base and 7 bases respectively, with 8 bases between them. The CDR3 sequence is CASSLRYGEKLFF. CDR3 in DNA: TGTGCCAGCAGCTTGCGTTACGGTGAAAAACTGTTTTTT. The variable domain in full, with the rest retrieved from reference TRBV5-6 and TRBJ1-4, is DAGVTQSPTHLIKTRGQQVTLRCSPKSGHDTVSWYQQALGQGPQFIFQYYEEEERQRGNFPDRFSGHQFPNYSSELNVNALLLGDSALYLCASSLRYGEKLFFGSGTQLSVL.

The V and J genes are TRBV11-2 and TRBJ2-2; 7 bases align to TRBD1. CDR3 size: 14 residues. Germline V gives CDR1 SGHAT, CDR2 FQNNGV. V gave up 5 bases and J gave up 7 bases; unmatched junction bases: 7. Written as DNA, the CDR3 is TGTGCCAGCAGCCCAGGACAGGTGGTCGGGGAGCTGTTTTTT. Amino acids: CASSPGQVVGELFF.

The V gene is TRBV19, the J gene TRBJ2-1; 14 nucleotides align to TRBD2. The CDR3 has 11 residues. Germline CDR1 LNHDA, CDR2 SQIVND (reference sequence). The CDR3 bases are TGTGCTACTGGACTAGCGGGGGGTTCGTTCTTC. Protein sequence: CATGLAGGSFF.

This rearrangement joins TRBV7-3 to TRBJ2-7; 11 bases are shared with TRBD2. This CDR3 region has 19 residues. Germline V gene sequence: CDR1 SGHTA, CDR2 FQGTGA. J gave up 0 bases and V 1 base, and 11 bases lay outside the gene matches. The CDR3 DNA is TGTGCCAGCAGCTTAAGGGGTTCGGCTAGCGGGGGGAACTCCTACGAGCAGTACTTC. Its translation: CASSLRGSASGGNSYEQYF.

The V gene is TRBV12-5, the J gene TRBJ2-2; 7 bases align to TRBD1. CDR3 length: 16 amino acids. CDR1 and CDR2 from the germline V gene are LGHNT and FRNRAP. V lost 7 bases and J lost 0; bases outside the gene matches: 8. CDR3 protein: CASALFGTANTGELFF. CDR3 nucleotide sequence: TGTGCTAGTGCCTTATTCGGGACAGCGAACACCGGGGAGCTGTTTTTT.

The chain links TRBV6-2 or TRBV6-3 to TRBJ2-7, with D unresolved. The CDR3 is made up of 13 amino acids. V was clipped by 6 bases and J by 3 bases, with 12 bases between them. Germline CDR1 MNHEY, CDR2 SVGEGT. The CDR3 sequence: CASSLQSFYEQYF. CDR3 coding DNA: TGTGCCAGCAGCCTGCAGTCGTTCTACGAGCAGTACTTC.

The chain is built from TRBV6-5 and TRBJ1-4; D possibly corresponds to TRBD1 (6 bases). The CDR3 has 13 residues. The V and J ends lost 6 bases and 6 bases respectively, with 11 bases between them. Germline CDR1 MNHEY, CDR2 SVGAGI. CDR3 coding DNA: TGTGCCAGCAGCCGCGGGGGCTATGAAAAACTGTTTTTT. Amino acids: CASSRGGYEKLFF.

J is TRBJ2-7 and V is TRBV27; 8 bases fit TRBD1. V was pared by 8 bases and J by 4 bases, with 13 bases of the junction left unmatched. CDR1 and CDR2 (germline): MNHEY, SMNVEV (reference sequence). The CDR3 consists of 15 residues. Here the CDR3 DNA reads TGTGCCAGCGCGTTCCGGGACAGGAGACCTTACGAGCAGTACTTC. Protein: CASAFRDRRPYEQYF.

The J gene is TRBJ2-2, the V gene TRBV10-3; 10 bases match TRBD1. CDR3 size: 14 residues. Germline V CDR1 and CDR2: ENHRY, SYGVKD. The V segment lost 4 bases and the J segment 8 bases; nucleotides outside the gene matches: 4. The CDR3 DNA reads TGTGCCATCAGTGGGACAGGGGGTTCAGGGGAGCTGTTTTTT. Protein sequence: CAISGTGGSGELFF.